This T cell receptor beta chain was documented in a study of blood T cell repertoires in COVID-19. Whole-study context: Sources were T cells, B-cell-depleted T cells, or PBMCs; the material itself was cDNA or gDNA.

Original analysis: Amplified reference gene primers provided the basis for estimating nucleated cell counts. Clones were sequenced by immunoSEQ multiplex PCR, and TCRdb holds only the in-frame ones, with some missing. Clonal size and the V and J genes are those of that table, whereas D and trimming came from the DNA. The sample lists approximately 130,000 clones, approximately 71% seen once, with over 2% in the top ten. This clone was counted a few times. The material sequenced was peripheral blood. The sequence came from a woman aged 70 to 79 with acute or convalescent COVID-19.

This chain's CDR3 is CASSTNLAGGRKNEQFF. CDR3 sequence (DNA): TGTGCCAGTAGTACCAACCTAGCGGGGGGGCGTAAGAATGAGCAGTTCTTC. The V call is TRBV19, the J call TRBJ2-1; 12 nucleotides agree with TRBD2. Germline CDR1 is LNHDA and CDR2 is SQIVND (reference sequence). The CDR3 covers 17 residues. After removal of 4 bases from V and 7 bases from J, the junction contained 11 bases not matched to a gene.